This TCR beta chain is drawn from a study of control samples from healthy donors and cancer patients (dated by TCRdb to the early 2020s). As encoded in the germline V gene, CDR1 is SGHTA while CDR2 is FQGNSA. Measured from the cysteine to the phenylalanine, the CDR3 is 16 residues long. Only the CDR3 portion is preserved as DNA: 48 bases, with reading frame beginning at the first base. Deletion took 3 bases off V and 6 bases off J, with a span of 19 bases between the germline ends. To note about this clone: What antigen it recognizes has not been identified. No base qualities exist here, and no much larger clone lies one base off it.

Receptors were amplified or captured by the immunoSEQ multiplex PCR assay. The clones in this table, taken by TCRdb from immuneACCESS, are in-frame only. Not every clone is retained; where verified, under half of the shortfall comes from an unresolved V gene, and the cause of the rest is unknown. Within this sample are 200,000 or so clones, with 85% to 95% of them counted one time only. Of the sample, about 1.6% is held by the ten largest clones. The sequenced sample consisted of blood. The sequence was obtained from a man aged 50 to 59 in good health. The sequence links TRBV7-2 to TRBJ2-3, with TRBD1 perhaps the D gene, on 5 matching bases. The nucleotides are TGTGCCAGCAGCTTGGGGCTGGGGCCCCCAGGTGATACGCAGTATTTT. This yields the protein CASSLGLGPPGDTQYF.